A single T cell receptor (beta chain) is shown here with its context. As yet, its antigen is unknown. The sample belongs to a study of cytomegalovirus exposure and HLA in healthy donors. Study outcomes and limitations: Clonal expansion was found to be greater in HLA-associated TCR beta chains than in equally common others in a later analysis. Among donors in an Asian-associated ancestry cluster, a later analysis reportedly found fewer N-insertions than the roughly 610-donor mean. By a later analysis, the bulk of CMV-associated TCR beta chains appeared HLA-restricted. Near-uniform donor sequencing depth was presumed by presence/absence analyses.

The PCR made use of 60 Vbeta and 13 Jbeta primers. Here immunoSEQ multiplex PCR was the method, and the copy in TCRdb shows in-frame clones only, minus some. The repertoire holds about 160,000 clones, with approximately 80% as singletons. V lost 4 bases to trimming and J lost 1 base; unmatched junction nucleotides: 9. This CDR3 contains 16 residues. Germline V gene data show CDR1 as LGHNA and CDR2 as YSLEER. The receptor was derived from a young man in good health and CMV-seropositive. The sequencing input was PBMCs. The chain joins TRBV4-3 to TRBJ1-2, with 7 bases identical to TRBD1. The CDR3 is CASSLQRTGLNYGYTF. The CDR3 DNA is TGCGCCAGCAGCCTCCAGAGGACAGGCCTTAACTATGGCTACACCTTC.